The following is a TCR beta chain sequence with its context. Patients at the Seattle site were enrolled during active infection and followed longitudinally. CDR3 length: 15 residues. Germline lookup yields CDR1 SEHNR and CDR2 FQNEAQ (reference sequence). Trimming cost V 5 bases and J 0 bases; bases outside gene matches: 3. The data were taken from a study of blood T cell repertoires in COVID-19. About the study: COVID-19 samples from acute and convalescent phases originated in the United States, Italy and Spain. The analysed material was cDNA or gDNA that came from T cells, B-cell-depleted T cells, or PBMCs.

Methods used by the authors: Amplification of reference gene primers was used by the study to estimate nucleated cell counts. Assay: immunoSEQ multiplex PCR; the TCRdb copy retains only in-frame clones and omits some. V and J calls and clone size come straight from that table; D and trimming were deduced from the DNA. Here the sample spans 150,000 to 200,000 clones, 81% being singletons. The sequence came from a woman older than 75 with COVID-19, enrolled during active disease. The rearrangement joins TRBV7-9 to TRBJ1-5; 8 bases are a match to TRBD1. Material: peripheral blood. CDR3 DNA sequence: TGTGCCAGCAGCAGGACAGGGAATAGCAATCAGCCCCAGCATTTT. It is translated as CASSRTGNSNQPQHF.